Shown below are 21 T cell receptor beta chains from a single sample sequenced in a study of regulatory T cells in long-lasting Graves disease. The sample's time point: newly diagnosed GD, antithyroid drugs for less than 3 months. RNA extracted from PBMCs served as the sequencing template. CDR3 regions were amplified by Arm-PCR using iRepertoire HTBI primers to build TCR beta libraries. TCRdb recomputed calls from the multiplex PCR reads with MiXCR, one row per CDR3 protein. The data hold approximately 460,000 distinct CDR3 sequences, with about a sixth observed a single time. This sample was also put to use in a study of T cells in Graves' hyperthyroidism and ophthalmopathy.

The specimen comprised peripheral blood mononuclear cells (PBMCs), sampled at new diagnosis, from a patient treated with antithyroid drugs. The receptors originated from a woman between 25 and 40 years old with Graves disease.

This clonotype was counted only a few times. Given a much more abundant clone one base away, this may be a read error. This chain links TRBV12-3 or TRBV12-4 with TRBJ2-3, with TRBD2 identical over 7 bases. The CDR3 length is 16 residues. CDR3 nucleotides: TGTGCCAGCAGTTTAGTCACTAGCGAGACCCCTAGTGAGCAGTCCTTC. Its translation is CASSLVTSETPSEQSF.

This clonotype showed up many times. The chain couples TRBV6-2 or TRBV6-3 to TRBJ2-7, with 8 bases that match TRBD1. The ends lost 8 bases at V and 2 bases at J; junction bases unmatched: 5. This CDR3 comprises 13 residues. Germline assignment: CDR1 MNHEY and CDR2 SVGEGT. Here the CDR3 reads CASGQGVTYEQYF. Written as DNA, the CDR3 is TGTGCCAGCGGACAGGGTGTCACCTACGAGCAGTACTTC.

This clonotype was observed once. A read error is likely, as this CDR3 ends without the conserved phenylalanine or tryptophan. The chain is built from TRBV20-1 and TRBJ2-7; maybe TRBD1 (6 bases). The CDR3 covers 14 residues. The V gene lost 6 bases and the J gene lost 0 bases, with 15 bases spanning the gap. The germline gives CDR1 DFQATT, CDR2 SNEGSKA (reference sequence). CDR3 in DNA: TGCAGTGCCAACAGGGATACAAGCTCCTACGAGCAGTACCTC. This sequence encodes CSANRDTSSYEQYL.

This clonotype was seen at least ten times. The V call is TRBV7-9, the J call TRBJ2-1; 7 bases match TRBD2. The CDR3 loop spans 16 amino acids. The V gene end was trimmed by 5 bases and the J gene end by 4 bases; junction bases not matched to a gene: 11. CDR1 and CDR2 from the germline V gene are SEHNR and FQNEAQ (reference sequence). The CDR3 loop is CASSPRATSDYNEQFF. CDR3 nucleotides: TGTGCCAGCAGCCCTAGGGCCACTAGCGATTACAATGAGCAGTTCTTC. Full variable domain (remainder filled in from reference TRBV7-9 and TRBJ2-1): DTGVSQNPRHKITKRGQNVTFRCDPISEHNRLYWYRQTLGQGPEFLTYFQNEAQLEKSRLLSDRFSAERPKGSFSTLEIQRTEQGDSAMYLCASSPRATSDYNEQFFGPGTRLTVL.

This clonotype was observed a handful of times. CDR3: CAAGLAGDLETQYF. The CDR3 DNA follows: TGTGCCGCAGGACTAGCGGGAGATTTGGAGACCCAGTACTTC. The chain employs TRBV15 and TRBJ2-5; 13 bases are shared with TRBD2. With 11 bases clipped from V and 5 bases from J, the junction kept 8 bases outside the gene matches. This CDR3 has 14 amino acids. Germline V gene lookup returns CDR1 LNHNV and CDR2 YYDKDF (reference sequence).

This clonotype occurred many times. The chain uses TRBV5-6 and TRBJ1-6; D remains unclear. Looked up from germline, CDR1 is SGHDT and CDR2 is YYEEEE. V lost 3 bases to trimming and J lost 9 bases, with 13 bases between them. CDR3 length equals 14 residues. This chain's CDR3 is CASSWTVGSSPLHF. CDR3 DNA: TGTGCCAGCAGCTGGACGGTCGGGAGTTCACCCCTCCACTTT.

In the case of this clonotype: A read error likely explains this, since a far larger clone differs by one base. The chain recombines TRBV20-1 with TRBJ2-5; the match to TRBD2 covers 9 bases. Gene TRBJ2-1 matches the end of the DNA better, so the J call may be wrong. Per germline, CDR1 DFQATT and CDR2 SNEGSKA (reference sequence). This CDR3 has 15 amino acids. The CDR3 spells CGARDQGLAHNEQFF. The DNA of the CDR3 is TGCGGTGCTAGAGATCAGGGACTAGCTCACAATGAGCAGTTCTTC.

The gene calls are TRBV6-1 and TRBJ2-3, with 7 nucleotides matching TRBD2. Per germline, CDR1 MNHNS and CDR2 SASEGT. The CDR3 has 15 amino acids. Germline trimming cut 4 bases from V and 0 bases from J; bases unmatched to any gene: 4. The CDR3 sequence: CASSATAGSTDTQYF. The CDR3 bases are TGTGCCAGCAGTGCCACAGCGGGGAGCACAGATACGCAGTATTTT.

The chain joins TRBV11-2 to TRBJ2-7; TRBD1 matches 9 bases. Germline lookup yields CDR1 SGHAT and CDR2 FQNNGV. The V and J ends lost 6 bases and 1 base, in that order; junction bases with no gene match: 7. The CDR3 runs 15 residues. CDR3 amino acids: CASSSGQGSSYEQYF. DNA of the CDR3: TGTGCCAGCAGTTCCGGACAGGGGTCATCCTACGAGCAGTACTTC.

The chain joins TRBV27 to TRBJ2-2; D ambiguous. V was cut by 5 bases and J by 1 base, with 8 bases left in between. Germline V gives CDR1 MNHEY, CDR2 SMNVEV (reference sequence). The CDR3 sequence is 14 residues long. The CDR3 reads CASSGQWNTGELFF. The CDR3 DNA follows: TGTGCCAGCAGTGGGCAGTGGAACACCGGGGAGCTGTTTTTT.

This clonotype was found many times. The rearrangement uses TRBV28 and TRBJ1-5, with D possibly TRBD1 on 5 matching bases. Germline V lookup: CDR1 MDHEN, CDR2 SYDVKM. V was cut by 4 bases and J by 5 bases, with 9 bases left in between. There are 13 residues in the CDR3. The CDR3 spells CASSWAGDQPQHF. The CDR3 DNA sequence: TGTGCCAGCAGTTGGGCGGGGGATCAGCCCCAGCATTTT. The full variable domain, completed using reference TRBV28 and TRBJ1-5, is DVKVTQSSRYLVKRTGEKVFLECVQDMDHENMFWYRQDPGLGLRLIYFSYDVKMKEKGDIPEGYSVSREKKERFSLILESASTNQTSMYLCASSWAGDQPQHFGDGTRLSIL.

The chain carries TRBV7-9 and TRBJ2-2, with D unclear. The germline gives CDR1 SEHNR, CDR2 FQNEAQ (reference sequence). This CDR3 is 14 amino acids long. Trimming took off 3 bases at V and 4 bases at J, with 9 bases between the two ends. The CDR3 DNA follows: TGTGCCAGCAGCTTCCCTCGGAGCACCGGGGAGCTGTTTTTT. Its translation: CASSFPRSTGELFF.

This clonotype was detected many times. The chain is built from TRBV28 and TRBJ2-7, with D perhaps given as TRBD1 or TRBD2 (5 bases each). Between the trimmed V and J ends, which lost 8 bases and 2 bases, there was a span of 19 bases. The V gene's germline CDR1 is MDHEN and CDR2 SYDVKM. The CDR3 extends over 15 amino acids. This CDR3 is CASQLLGDRTYEQYF. The CDR3 DNA reads as TGTGCCAGCCAACTTCTGGGGGACCGAACCTACGAGCAGTACTTC.

A few counts support this clonotype. Possible read error: a much larger clone is one base away. V and J are TRBV20-1 and TRBJ2-7, with D possibly matching TRBD2 (6 bases). Germline-derived CDR1 and CDR2 are DFQATT and SNEGSKA (reference sequence). V lost 3 bases, J lost 3 bases, and 18 bases lay in between. There are 15 residues in the CDR3. DNA of the CDR3: TGCAGTGCTAGTACGCTTAGCGGAGGGGTCTACGAGCAGTACTTC. Translation gives CSASTLSGGVYEQYF.

This clonotype was counted a few times. The chain employs TRBV18 and TRBJ1-4, with D possibly being TRBD1 (5 bases). In germline, CDR1 is KGHSH, CDR2 LQKENI. The CDR3 loop spans 16 amino acids. V was pared by 2 bases and J by 6 bases, with 16 bases between. Here the CDR3 reads CASSPYGKTVDEKLFF. The CDR3 nucleotides read TGTGCCAGCTCACCATATGGGAAGACAGTCGATGAAAAACTGTTTTTT.

This clonotype was detected many times. Mismatch with germline at one junction end may stem from a read error. The chain recombines TRBV2 with TRBJ1-2, with D maybe TRBD1 (5 bases). The CDR3 spans 14 residues. The germline V gene has CDR1 SNHLY and CDR2 FYNNEI. The CDR3 sequence is CASNGASANYDYTF. The CDR3 DNA reads as TGTGCCAGCAACGGGGCTTCAGCTAACTATGACTACACCTTC.

In this sample, this clonotype turned up many times. V is TRBV12-3 or TRBV12-4 and J is TRBJ2-7; D is uncertain. With 2 bases removed from V and 5 bases from J, the gap between germline ends came to 7 bases. The CDR3 is made up of 12 amino acids. The CDR3 bases are TGTGCCAGCAGTTTAACCTTGAACGAGCAGTACTTC. It is translated as CASSLTLNEQYF.

This clonotype was seen many times. The J gene is TRBJ2-1, the V gene TRBV4-1, with D perhaps assigned TRBD1 or TRBD2 (5 bases each). CDR3 length: 16 amino acids. Germline V gene sequence: CDR1 MGHRA, CDR2 YSYEKL. The V end lost 3 bases, the J end lost 3 bases, and 15 bases lay between the germline ends. This CDR3 is CASSQVGEGIYNEQFF. CDR3 in DNA: TGCGCCAGCAGCCAGGTCGGCGAGGGGATCTACAATGAGCAGTTCTTC.

This clonotype showed up many times. The chain uses TRBV6-2 or TRBV6-3 and TRBJ2-5; 9 bases agree with TRBD2. V lost 4 bases and J lost 5; bases outside the gene matches: 8. CDR1 and CDR2 from the germline V gene are MNHEY and SVGEGT. This CDR3 has 15 amino acids. The DNA for the CDR3 is TGTGCCAGCAGTTGGGGACTAGCCGGAGGGGAGACCCAGTACTTC. It codes for CASSWGLAGGETQYF.

The rearrangement uses TRBV13 and TRBJ2-7; TRBD1 might be the D (6 bases). V lost 2 bases and J lost 2, with 13 bases in between. This CDR3 is built from 15 residues. The germline CDR1 and CDR2 sequences are PRHDT and FYEKMQ (reference sequence). The DNA of the CDR3 is TGTGCCAGCAGCTTACGTGGCCAGGGGCCCTACGAGCAGTACTTC. Protein: CASSLRGQGPYEQYF.

The chain uses TRBV5-1 and TRBJ2-1; 11 bases are shared with TRBD2. V trimming: 5 bases; J trimming: 8 bases; junction bases outside the gene matches: 9. The germline CDR1 and CDR2 sequences are SGHRS and YFSETQ. The CDR3 runs to 15 residues. CDR3 protein: CASSITSGSGDEQFF. As DNA, the CDR3 is TGCGCCAGCAGTATTACTAGCGGGAGTGGAGATGAGCAGTTCTTC.